This T cell receptor beta chain derives from a study of CD8+CD57+ T cells in acquired aplastic anemia. On the study more broadly: Across the sorted CD4+ and CD8+ cells, DNA amounts averaged approximately 3.1 ug. Healthy donor CD4+ samples were sequenced to a depth that averaged roughly 10 million reads.

Whole-study results and caveats: A set of approximately 30 CD8+ CDR3 sequences was shared between patients and controls, and these sequences appeared highly expressed in patients. CD8+ Simpson's diversity showed no significant patient-control difference.

The CDR3 loop spans 10 amino acids. Germline-derived CDR1 and CDR2 are SNHLY and FYNNEI. V was shortened by 10 bases and J by 8 bases, with 11 bases between the two germline ends. CDR3 and TCR beta VDJ profiling relied on a genomic DNA template. Via MiXCR, TCRdb re-called the reads, giving one row per CDR3 protein. The sample includes about 80,000 distinct CDR3 sequences, under 50% of them seen just once. As concerns this clonotype: Antigen specificity is unknown.

The TCR sequence derives from a human donor in good health, serving as a control. The sequencing input was sorted CD4+, CD8+, or CD8+CD57+ T cells (not recorded which) from PBMCs. The gene calls are TRBV2 and TRBJ2-5; D gene uncertain. The DNA of the CDR3 is TGTGCCACCAATGCCGACACCCAGTACTTC. Its protein is CATNADTQYF.